Sequencing of this T cell receptor beta chain was carried out in a study of technical replicates of blood from several donors. Sequenced by immunoSEQ multiplex PCR; TCRdb stores in-frame clones only, minus some. The table lists more than 65,000 clones, about 97% of them singletons, with under 0.4% in the top ten. Trimming pared 4 bases from V and 0 bases from J, leaving 4 bases between. The CDR3 loop spans 12 amino acids. Germline CDR1 is MDHEN and CDR2 is SYDVKM. The specimen sequenced was T cells isolated from PBMCs. This receptor was identified in a human donor in good health. The rearrangement joins TRBV28 to TRBJ2-7; no reliable D call. This CDR3 is CASSYFSYEQYF. CDR3 coding DNA: TGTGCCAGCAGTTACTTCTCCTACGAGCAGTACTTC.